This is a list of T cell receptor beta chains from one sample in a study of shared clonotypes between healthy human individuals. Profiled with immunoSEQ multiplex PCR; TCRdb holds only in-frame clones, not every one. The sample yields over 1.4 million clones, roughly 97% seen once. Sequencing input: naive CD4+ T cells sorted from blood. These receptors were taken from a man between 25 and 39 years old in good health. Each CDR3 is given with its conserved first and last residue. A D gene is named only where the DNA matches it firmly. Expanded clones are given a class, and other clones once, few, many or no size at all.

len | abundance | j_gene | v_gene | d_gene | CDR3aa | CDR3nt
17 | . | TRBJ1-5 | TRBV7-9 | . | CASSLVLQGRGNQPQHF | TGTGCCAGCAGCTTAGTATTGCAGGGCCGAGGCAATCAGCCCCAGCATTTT
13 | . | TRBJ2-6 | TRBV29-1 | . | CSVVAPGANVLTF | TGCAGCGTTGTGGCGCCCGGGGCCAACGTCCTGACTTTC
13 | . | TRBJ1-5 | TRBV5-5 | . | CASSLGGIQPQHF | TGTGCCAGCAGCTTAGGAGGGATTCAGCCCCAGCATTTT
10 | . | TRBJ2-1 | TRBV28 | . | CASALNEQFF | TGTGCCAGCGCCTTAAATGAGCAGTTCTTC
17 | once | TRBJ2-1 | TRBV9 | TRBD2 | CASSVALITSGDNEQFF | TGTGCCAGCAGCGTAGCTCTGATAACTAGCGGGGACAATGAGCAGTTCTTC
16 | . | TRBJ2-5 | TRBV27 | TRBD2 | CASSVLAGGPGETQYF | TGTGCCAGCAGTGTGCTAGCGGGAGGGCCTGGAGAGACCCAGTACTTC
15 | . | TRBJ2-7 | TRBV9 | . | CASSVAGTPFYEQYF | TGTGCCAGCAGCGTAGCAGGCACGCCGTTCTACGAGCAGTACTTC
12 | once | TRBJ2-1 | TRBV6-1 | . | CASSERPNEQFF | TGTGCCAGCAGTGAACGACCAAATGAGCAGTTCTTC
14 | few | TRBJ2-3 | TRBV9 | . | CASSPGVSTDTQYF | TGTGCCAGCAGCCCCGGGGTCAGCACAGATACGCAGTATTTT
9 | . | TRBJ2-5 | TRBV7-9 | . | CASGGLYNF | TGTGCCAGCGGCGGTTTATACAACTTC
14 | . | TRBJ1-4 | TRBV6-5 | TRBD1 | CASSWTGGNEKLFF | TGTGCCAGCAGTTGGACAGGGGGGAATGAAAAACTGTTTTTT
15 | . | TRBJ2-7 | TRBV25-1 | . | CATEILGQSSYEQYF | TGTGCCACCGAGATCCTGGGGCAGAGCTCCTACGAGCAGTACTTC
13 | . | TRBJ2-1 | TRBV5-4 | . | CASSLVAKDEQFF | TGTGCCAGCAGCTTGGTAGCTAAGGATGAGCAGTTCTTC
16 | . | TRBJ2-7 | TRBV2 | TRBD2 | CASKRTSGSGSYEQYF | TGTGCCAGCAAGAGGACTAGCGGGAGTGGTTCCTACGAGCAGTACTTC
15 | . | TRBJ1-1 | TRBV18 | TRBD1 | CASSRYRGRNTEAFF | TGTGCCAGCTCACGTTACAGGGGGAGGAACACTGAAGCTTTCTTT
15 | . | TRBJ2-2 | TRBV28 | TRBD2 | CASSLGGSVAGELFF | TGTGCCAGCAGTTTGGGCGGGAGTGTTGCCGGGGAGCTGTTTTTT
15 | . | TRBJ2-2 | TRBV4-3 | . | CASSQEIQGARELFF | TGCGCCAGCAGCCAAGAGATACAGGGCGCCCGGGAGCTGTTTTTT
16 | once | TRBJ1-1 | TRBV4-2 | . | CASSQVGGSLNTEAFF | TGTGCCAGCAGCCAAGTTGGAGGCAGCCTGAACACTGAAGCTTTCTTT
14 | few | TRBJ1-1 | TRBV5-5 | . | CASSLGLGFTEAFF | TGTGCCAGCAGCTTGGGTCTCGGATTCACTGAAGCTTTCTTT
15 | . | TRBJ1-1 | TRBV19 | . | CASSIEGPWNTEAFF | TGTGCCAGTAGTATAGAGGGCCCTTGGAACACTGAAGCTTTCTTT
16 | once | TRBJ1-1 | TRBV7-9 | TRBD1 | CASSLAEQGWDTEAFF | TGTGCCAGCAGCTTAGCGGAACAGGGGTGGGACACTGAAGCTTTCTTT
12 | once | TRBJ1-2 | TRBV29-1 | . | CSVGPGPYGYTF | TGCAGCGTTGGCCCCGGGCCCTATGGCTACACCTTC
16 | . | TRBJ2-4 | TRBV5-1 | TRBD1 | CASSQPGQGAGNIQYF | TGCGCCAGCAGCCAGCCGGGACAGGGGGCAGGAAACATTCAGTACTTC
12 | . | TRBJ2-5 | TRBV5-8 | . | CASSRGQETQYF | TGTGCCAGCAGCCGGGGCCAAGAGACCCAGTACTTC
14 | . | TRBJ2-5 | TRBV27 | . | CASSLGHSVATQYF | TGTGCCAGCAGCCTCGGACACTCAGTGGCGACCCAGTACTTC
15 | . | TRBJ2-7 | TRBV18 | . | CASSPPSQAGYEQYF | TGTGCCAGCTCACCACCCTCCCAGGCAGGCTACGAGCAGTACTTC
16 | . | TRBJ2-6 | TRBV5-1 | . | CASGRGGVSGANVLTF | TGCGCCAGCGGCAGGGGAGGCGTGTCTGGGGCCAACGTCCTGACTTTC
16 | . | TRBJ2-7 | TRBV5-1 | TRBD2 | CASSLRTSGIGNEQYF | TGCGCCAGCAGCTTGAGGACTAGCGGGATAGGTAACGAGCAGTACTTC
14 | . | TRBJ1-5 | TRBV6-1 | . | CASISSGSNQPQHF | TGTGCCAGCATCTCATCGGGGAGCAATCAGCCCCAGCATTTT
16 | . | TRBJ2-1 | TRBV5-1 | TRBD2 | CASSPGTSGRLHEQFF | TGCGCCAGCAGCCCGGGGACTAGCGGGAGGCTCCATGAGCAGTTCTTC
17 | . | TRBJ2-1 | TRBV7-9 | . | CASSPRGGSYSYNEQFF | TGTGCCAGCAGCCCACGAGGAGGGTCCTATTCCTACAATGAGCAGTTCTTC
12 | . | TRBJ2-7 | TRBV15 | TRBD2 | CATTSGTSEQYF | TGTGCCACCACCTCCGGGACTAGCGAGCAGTACTTC
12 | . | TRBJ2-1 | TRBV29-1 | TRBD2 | CSVGTSGNEQFF | TGCAGCGTGGGGACTAGCGGCAATGAGCAGTTCTTC
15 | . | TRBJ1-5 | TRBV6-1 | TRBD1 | CASSVTGTGRQPQHF | TGTGCCAGCAGTGTAACCGGGACAGGGAGGCAGCCCCAGCATTTT
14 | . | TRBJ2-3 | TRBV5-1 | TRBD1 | CASSPGTVTDTQYF | TGCGCCAGCAGCCCTGGGACAGTAACAGATACGCAGTATTTT
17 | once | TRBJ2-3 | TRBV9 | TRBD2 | CASSVDGASGSLDTQYF | TGTGCCAGCAGCGTAGATGGGGCTAGCGGGTCTTTAGATACGCAGTATTTT
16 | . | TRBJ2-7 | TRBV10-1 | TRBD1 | CASSESIQGVLYEQYF | TGCGCCAGCAGTGAGTCGATACAGGGGGTATTGTACGAGCAGTACTTC
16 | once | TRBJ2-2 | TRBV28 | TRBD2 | CASSKAGGPISGELFF | TGTGCCAGCAGTAAAGCGGGAGGGCCAATTTCCGGGGAGCTGTTTTTT
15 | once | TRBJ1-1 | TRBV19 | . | CASSMGLLGDTEAFF | TGTGCCAGTAGTATGGGGCTCCTGGGGGACACTGAAGCTTTCTTT
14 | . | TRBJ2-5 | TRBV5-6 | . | CASSSGLEGETQYF | TGTGCCAGCAGCTCAGGCTTGGAGGGGGAGACCCAGTACTTC
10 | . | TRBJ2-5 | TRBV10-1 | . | CASRQETQYF | TGCGCCAGCAGACAAGAGACCCAGTACTTC